The clone carrying this TCR beta chain was detected once. Its target is not known. PCR employed 60 Vbeta and 13 Jbeta primers. Profiling relied on immunoSEQ multiplex PCR, and the TCRdb table lists in-frame clones only, not all of them. The sample has 76,000 or so clones, 79% seen once. The data derive from a study of cytomegalovirus exposure and HLA in healthy donors. Study overall: In an earlier analysis, almost 120 million unique TCR beta sequences were found from some 200 million T cells. General study points: Later, TCR association rates were found to vary by HLA locus, highest for DRB1 and lowest for HLA-C. 87-base-pair reads could not separate some V segments, including TRBV6-2 and TRBV6-3. Immune exposure was documented only through CMV serostatus.

In germline, CDR1 is MNHEY, CDR2 SVGAGI. This CDR3 is 14 amino acids long. Trimming took 6 bases from V and 1 from J, leaving 12 bases between them. The J gene is TRBJ2-5, the V gene TRBV6-5; D is uncertain. Sequencing used PBMCs. The TCR sequence derives from a man in his thirties or forties in good health and CMV-seronegative. The CDR3 spells CASSRDSRQETQYF. Here the CDR3 DNA reads TGTGCCAGCAGCCGAGACTCACGCCAAGAGACCCAGTACTTC.